This T cell receptor (beta chain) was captured in a study of CD4+ T cells in melanoma. Clones were sequenced by immunoSEQ multiplex PCR, and TCRdb holds only the in-frame ones, with some missing. The table includes roughly 10,000 clones, roughly 80% detected once. Trimming removed 5 bases from V and 2 bases from J; junction bases left unmatched: 8. Germline assignment: CDR1 SGHRS and CDR2 YFSETQ. CDR3 length: 15 residues. Concerning this clone itself: Its antigen is undetermined.

The study, taken as a whole, reports: A reported correlation linked neoantigen-specific CD4+ T cells to CD8+, macrophage and B cell function. In melanoma, neoantigen-specific CD4+ T cells reportedly differed in differentiation state.

The receptor was derived from a human donor with melanoma. The sample was cells from a culture (not recorded whether cultured in vitro). The V and J genes are TRBV5-1 and TRBJ2-5, with 8 positions matching TRBD2. The CDR3 sequence: CASRSPGLEQETQYF. The CDR3 DNA sequence: TGCGCCAGCAGATCGCCGGGACTAGAGCAAGAGACCCAGTACTTC.